This T cell receptor beta chain was sequenced for a study of blood T cell repertoires in COVID-19. Authors' methods: Amplifying reference gene primers gave estimates of nucleated cell counts. The table came from immunoSEQ multiplex PCR; TCRdb's copy has only in-frame clones and leaves some out. The DNA gave D and trimming, while V, J and clone size come from that table. The sample contains 150,000 to 200,000 clones, 85% to 90% of which appear only once. Remarks on this clone: Germline is not matched at one junction end, which may reflect a read error.

This CDR3 comprises 13 residues. Germline loops: CDR1 MDHEN, CDR2 SYDVKM. The V call is TRBV28, the J call TRBJ1-5; 9 nucleotides match TRBD1. This receptor was taken from a human donor in a cohort sampled during active COVID-19. Sequencing used peripheral blood. Here the CDR3 DNA reads TGTGCCAGCAGACTAACAGGGGGCTCCCTCATGGATTTT. Protein sequence: CASRLTGGSLMDF.